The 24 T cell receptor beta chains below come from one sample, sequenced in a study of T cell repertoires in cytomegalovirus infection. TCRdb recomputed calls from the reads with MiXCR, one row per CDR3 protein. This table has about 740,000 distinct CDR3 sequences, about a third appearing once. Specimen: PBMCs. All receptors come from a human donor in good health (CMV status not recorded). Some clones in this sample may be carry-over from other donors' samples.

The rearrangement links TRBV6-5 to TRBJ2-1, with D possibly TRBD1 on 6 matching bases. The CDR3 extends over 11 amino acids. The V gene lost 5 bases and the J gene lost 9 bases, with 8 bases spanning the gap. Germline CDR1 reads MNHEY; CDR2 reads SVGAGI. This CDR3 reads CASSPGAEQFF. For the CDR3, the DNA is TGTGCCAGCAGTCCAGGGGCTGAGCAGTTCTTC.

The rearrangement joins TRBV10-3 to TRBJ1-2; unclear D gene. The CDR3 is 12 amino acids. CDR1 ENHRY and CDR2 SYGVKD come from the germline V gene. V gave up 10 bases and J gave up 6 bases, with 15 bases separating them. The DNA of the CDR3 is TGTGCCACTCTGATGGGAACTGATGGCTACACCTTC. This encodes CATLMGTDGYTF.

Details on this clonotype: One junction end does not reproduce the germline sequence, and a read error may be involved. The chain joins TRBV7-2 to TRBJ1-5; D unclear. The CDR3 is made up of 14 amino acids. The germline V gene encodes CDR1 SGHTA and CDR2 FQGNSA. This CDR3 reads CASSSRQSNRPQHF. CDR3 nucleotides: TGTGCCAGCAGTTCTAGACAAAGCAATCGGCCCCAGCATTTT.

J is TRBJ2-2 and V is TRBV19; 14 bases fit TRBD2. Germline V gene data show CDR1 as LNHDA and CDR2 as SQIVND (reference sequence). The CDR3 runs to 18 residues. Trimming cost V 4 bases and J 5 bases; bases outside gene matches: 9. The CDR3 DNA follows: TGTGCCAGTAGTAGATCCGGGACTAGCGGGAGACATACCGGGGAGCTGTTTTTT. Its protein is CASSRSGTSGRHTGELFF.

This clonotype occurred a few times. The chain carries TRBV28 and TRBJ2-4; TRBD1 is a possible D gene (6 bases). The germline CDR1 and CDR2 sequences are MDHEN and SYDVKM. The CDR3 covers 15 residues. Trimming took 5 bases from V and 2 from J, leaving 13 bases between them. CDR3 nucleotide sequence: TGTGCCAGCAGTACACAGGGACCGTCCAAAAACATTCAGTACTTC. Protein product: CASSTQGPSKNIQYF.

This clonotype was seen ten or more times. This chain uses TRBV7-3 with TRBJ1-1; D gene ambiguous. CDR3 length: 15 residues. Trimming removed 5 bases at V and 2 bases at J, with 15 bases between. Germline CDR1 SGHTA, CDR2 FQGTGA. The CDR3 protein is CASSQTGLRNTEAFF. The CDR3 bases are TGTGCCAGCAGCCAAACGGGTCTGCGAAACACTGAAGCTTTCTTT.

CDR3 coding DNA: TGTGCCAGCAGTTCTCGGGACACTTCCTACGAGCAGTACTTC. Translated, it gives CASSSRDTSYEQYF. V and J are TRBV6-5 and TRBJ2-7; perhaps TRBD1 as D (6 bases). The CDR3 runs 14 residues. Germline assignment: CDR1 MNHEY and CDR2 SVGAGI. Deletions cut 4 bases from V and 1 base from J, with 11 bases between.

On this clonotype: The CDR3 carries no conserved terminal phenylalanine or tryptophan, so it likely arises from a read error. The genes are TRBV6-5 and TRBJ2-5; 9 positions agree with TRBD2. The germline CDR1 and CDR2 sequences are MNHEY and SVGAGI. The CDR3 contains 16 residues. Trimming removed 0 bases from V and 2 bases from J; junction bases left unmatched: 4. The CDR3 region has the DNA TGTGCCAGCAGTTACTCACGCGGGAGGGGACAAGAGACCCAGTACTTA. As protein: CASSYSRGRGQETQYL.

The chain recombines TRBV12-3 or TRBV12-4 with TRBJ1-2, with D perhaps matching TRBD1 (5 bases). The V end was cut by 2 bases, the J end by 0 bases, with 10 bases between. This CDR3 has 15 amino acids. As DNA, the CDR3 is TGTGCCAGCAGTTTATTCGGGGCCCCTAACTATGGCTACACCTTC. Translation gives CASSLFGAPNYGYTF.

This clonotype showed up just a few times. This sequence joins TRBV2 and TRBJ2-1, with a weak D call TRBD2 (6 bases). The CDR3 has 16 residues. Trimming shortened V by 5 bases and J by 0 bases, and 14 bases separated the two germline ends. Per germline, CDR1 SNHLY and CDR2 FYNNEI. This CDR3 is CASSPSGSRSYNEQFF. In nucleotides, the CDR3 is TGTGCCAGCAGTCCAAGCGGGTCCCGCTCCTACAATGAGCAGTTCTTC.

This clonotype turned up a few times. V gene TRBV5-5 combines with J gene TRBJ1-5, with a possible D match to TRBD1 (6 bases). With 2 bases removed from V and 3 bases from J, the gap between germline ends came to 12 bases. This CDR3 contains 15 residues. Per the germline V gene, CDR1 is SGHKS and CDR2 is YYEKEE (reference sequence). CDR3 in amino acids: CASSLQGSPNQPQHF. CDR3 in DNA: TGTGCCAGCAGCTTACAGGGTTCCCCCAATCAGCCCCAGCATTTT.

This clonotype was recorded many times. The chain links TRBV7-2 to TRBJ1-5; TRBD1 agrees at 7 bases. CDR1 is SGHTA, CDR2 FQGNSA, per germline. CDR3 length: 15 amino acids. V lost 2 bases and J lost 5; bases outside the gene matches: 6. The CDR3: CASSLIAGGYQPQHF. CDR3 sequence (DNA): TGTGCCAGCAGCTTAATCGCAGGGGGATATCAGCCCCAGCATTTT.

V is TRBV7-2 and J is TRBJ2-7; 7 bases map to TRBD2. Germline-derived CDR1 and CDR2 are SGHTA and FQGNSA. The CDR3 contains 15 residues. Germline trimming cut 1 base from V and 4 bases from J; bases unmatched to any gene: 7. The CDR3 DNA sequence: TGTGCCAGCAGCTTAGTTACTAGCGCTATTTACGAGCAGTACTTC. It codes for CASSLVTSAIYEQYF.

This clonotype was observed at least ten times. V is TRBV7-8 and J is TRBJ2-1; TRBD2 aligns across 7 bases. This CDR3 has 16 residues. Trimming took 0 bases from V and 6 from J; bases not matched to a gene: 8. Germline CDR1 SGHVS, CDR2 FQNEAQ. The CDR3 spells CASSLAGGRGFNEQFF. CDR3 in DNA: TGTGCCAGCAGCTTAGCGGGGGGGAGGGGATTCAATGAGCAGTTCTTC.

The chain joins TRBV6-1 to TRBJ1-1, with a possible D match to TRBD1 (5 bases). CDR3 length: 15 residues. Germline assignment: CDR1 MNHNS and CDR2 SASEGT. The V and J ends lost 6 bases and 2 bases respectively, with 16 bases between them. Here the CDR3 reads CASRPTTGGNTEAFF. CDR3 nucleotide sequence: TGTGCCAGCAGACCGACTACAGGCGGAAACACTGAAGCTTTCTTT.

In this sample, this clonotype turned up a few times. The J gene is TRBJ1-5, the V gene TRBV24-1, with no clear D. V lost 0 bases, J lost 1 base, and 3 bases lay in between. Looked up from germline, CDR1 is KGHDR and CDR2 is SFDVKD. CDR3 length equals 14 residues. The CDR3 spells CATSDLRSNQPQHF. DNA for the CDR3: TGTGCCACCAGTGATTTGAGGAGCAATCAGCCCCAGCATTTT.

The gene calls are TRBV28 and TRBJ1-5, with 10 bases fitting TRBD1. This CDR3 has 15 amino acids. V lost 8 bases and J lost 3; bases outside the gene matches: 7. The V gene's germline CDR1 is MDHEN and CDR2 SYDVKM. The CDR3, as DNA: TGTGCCAGCCGAACCGGGACAGGGGCCAATCAGCCCCAGCATTTT. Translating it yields CASRTGTGANQPQHF.

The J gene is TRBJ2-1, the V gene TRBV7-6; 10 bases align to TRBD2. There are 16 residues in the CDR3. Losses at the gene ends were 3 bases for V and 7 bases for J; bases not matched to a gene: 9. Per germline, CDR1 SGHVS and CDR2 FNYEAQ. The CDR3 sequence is CASSFYVASGRNEQFF. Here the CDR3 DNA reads TGTGCCAGCAGCTTTTATGTGGCTAGCGGGAGAAATGAGCAGTTCTTC.

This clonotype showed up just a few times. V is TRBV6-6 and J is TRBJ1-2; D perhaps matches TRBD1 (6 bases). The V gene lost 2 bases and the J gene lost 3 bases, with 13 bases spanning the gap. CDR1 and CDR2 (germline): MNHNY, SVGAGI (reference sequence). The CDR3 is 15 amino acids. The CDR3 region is CASSYATGGDYGYTF. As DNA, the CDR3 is TGTGCCAGCAGTTACGCTACGGGGGGCGACTATGGCTACACCTTC.

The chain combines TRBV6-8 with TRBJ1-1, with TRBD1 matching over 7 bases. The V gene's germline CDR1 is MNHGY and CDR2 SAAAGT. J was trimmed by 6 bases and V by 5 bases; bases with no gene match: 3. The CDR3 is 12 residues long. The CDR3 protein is CASSAGGAEAFF. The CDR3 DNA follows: TGTGCCAGCAGTGCAGGGGGAGCTGAAGCTTTCTTT.

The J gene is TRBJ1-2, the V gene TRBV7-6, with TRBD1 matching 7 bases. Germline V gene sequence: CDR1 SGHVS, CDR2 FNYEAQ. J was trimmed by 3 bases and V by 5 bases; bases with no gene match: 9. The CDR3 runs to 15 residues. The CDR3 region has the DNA TGTGCCAGCAGCCCGTCACAGGGGTTACACTATGGCTACACCTTC. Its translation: CASSPSQGLHYGYTF.

CDR3 DNA: TGTGCCAGCGGCACGCAGGGGAACACTGAAGCTTTCTTT. Its translation is CASGTQGNTEAFF. The chain links TRBV19 to TRBJ1-1; D is perhaps TRBD1 (5 bases). Germline CDR1 LNHDA, CDR2 SQIVND (reference sequence). This CDR3 has 13 residues. V lost 9 bases, J lost 1 base, and 12 bases lay in between.

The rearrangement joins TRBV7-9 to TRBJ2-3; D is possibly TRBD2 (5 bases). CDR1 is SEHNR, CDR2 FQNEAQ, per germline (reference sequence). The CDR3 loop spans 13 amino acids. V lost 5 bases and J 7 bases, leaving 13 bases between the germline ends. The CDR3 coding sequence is TGTGCCAGCAGCGTGCCCCCGGGGTATACGCAGTATTTT. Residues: CASSVPPGYTQYF.

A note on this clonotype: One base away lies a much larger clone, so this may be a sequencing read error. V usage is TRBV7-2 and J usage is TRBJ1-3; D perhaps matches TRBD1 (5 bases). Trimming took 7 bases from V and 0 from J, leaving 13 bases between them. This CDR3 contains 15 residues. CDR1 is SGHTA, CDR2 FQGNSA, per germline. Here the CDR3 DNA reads TGTGCCAGCATCCCACAGGAGAGCTCTGGAAACACCATATATTTT. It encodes CASIPQESSGNTIYF.